This T cell receptor beta chain was captured by sequencing in a study of blood T cell repertoires in COVID-19 (dated by TCRdb to about 2020). About the full investigation: Collaborator samples came from the United States, Italy and Spain and covered acute and convalescent phases of COVID-19. The material from the prospective study consisted of cDNA or gDNA derived from T cells, B-cell-depleted T cells, or PBMCs. Subjects who had been exposed to COVID-19, were actively infected with it, or had recovered from it provided the deeply sampled blood TCRbeta repertoires that made up the dataset. The repertoires were made available in a free public database intended to serve as a resource for research on the immune response to SARS-CoV-2. Samples were obtained from the ongoing ImmuneRACE study (first 160 participants) and from 1,000 to 1,500 subjects provided by 6 global collaborators. The sample metadata nearly always contained a de-identified subject ID, COVID-19 status, age in years and sex. Where HLA class I and class II types were available, the types were taken from metadata supplied by the sample provider, not from assay-based typing. The research as a whole found: Clinical and demographic metadata were provided uncurated, with the amount varying by source and participant.

Concerning this clone: Its binding antigen is unknown. No qualities accompany the bases; no much larger clone lies one base away.

The CDR3 runs 12 residues from the cysteine to the phenylalanine. Only the CDR3 portion is preserved as DNA: 36 bases, with reading frame beginning at the first base. V and J lose 8 bases and 5 bases, and a span of 10 bases separates them. Sequences SEHNR (CDR1) and FQNEAQ (CDR2) are obtained from the germline V gene (reference sequence). Each collaborating institution followed its own protocols to collect whole blood in K2EDTA tubes. For TCRbeta analysis, collaborator samples were shipped as frozen whole blood, as isolated PBMCs, or as DNA extracted from either sample type. The immunoSEQ Assay, a bias-controlled multiplex PCR, was used to amplify TCRbeta CDR3 regions from genomic DNA. In the source study's methods: Nucleated cell counts per sample were estimated from amplification of reference gene primers within the assay. To quantify the absolute abundance of each unique TCRbeta CDR3 rearrangement, sequence reads were collapsed and filtered. Productive Simpson clonality was computed per sample as the square root of Simpson's diversity index over productive rearrangements. The immuneACCESS repertoire file appears here via TCRdb, limited to in-frame rearrangements. These files lack a portion of the clones; in checked studies, under half of the deficit traces to unresolved V genes, and the cause of the others is not known. V and J calls and clone size come straight from that table; D and trimming were deduced from the DNA. Within this sample are around 100,000 clones, with over 75% of them counted one time only. 5.1% of the sample is in the top ten clones.

Sequencing input: peripheral blood. The TCR was taken from a man aged 50-59 years with acute or convalescent COVID-19. Recombination connected TRBV7-9 to TRBJ2-1; there is no confident call for the D gene. The DNA reads as follows: TGTGCCAGCGAAGTGTCGGACAATGAGCAGTTCTTC. Translated, this is CASEVSDNEQFF.